These 16 T cell receptor beta chains were sequenced from one sample in a study of T-cell reconstitution after alpha-beta-depleted transplantation in children. For TCRbeta, the library was prepared with unique molecular identifiers. Using its own MiXCR run on the PCR reads, TCRdb lists one record per CDR3 protein. The repertoire includes roughly 670,000 distinct CDR3 sequences, around 12% of them detected once, and 0.79% sits in the top ten. The sample was PBMCs, taken before TCRalphabeta/CD19-depleted stem cell transplant. Receptors were obtained from a girl aged 2 to 10 with congenital amegakaryocytic thrombocytopenia, due to receive a stem cell transplant.

This clonotype has only a few counts. The chain combines TRBV20-1 with TRBJ2-5, with TRBD2 matching 10 bases. J was trimmed by 4 bases and V by 6 bases; bases with no gene match: 8. The CDR3 sequence is 14 residues long. Germline V gene sequence: CDR1 DFQATT, CDR2 SNEGSKA (reference sequence). The CDR3 region has the DNA TGCAGTGCCCAGTTCCTAGCGGGAGCAGAGACCCAGTACTTC. This translates into CSAQFLAGAETQYF.

The rearrangement joins TRBV4-1 to TRBJ2-1, with 14 bases identical to TRBD2. Germline V gene sequence: CDR1 MGHRA, CDR2 YSYEKL. The CDR3 is 20 residues long. V shed 0 bases, J shed 4 bases, and the junction held 11 bases outside the gene matches. This chain's CDR3 is CASSQERGLAGERGYNEQFF. The CDR3 DNA sequence: TGCGCCAGCAGCCAAGAAAGGGGACTAGCGGGAGAACGGGGATACAATGAGCAGTTCTTC.

This clonotype occurred many times. CDR3 in DNA: TGTGCCAGCAGTTTAAGTAGGACTCTCTATGGCTACACCTTC. It encodes CASSLSRTLYGYTF. The chain recombines TRBV12-3 or TRBV12-4 with TRBJ1-2; D call uncertain. Trimming removed 2 bases from V and 4 bases from J, with 11 bases in between. CDR3 size: 14 residues.

This clonotype appeared many times. The rearrangement joins TRBV4-2 to TRBJ2-2, with D perhaps matching TRBD2 (6 bases). This CDR3 region has 16 residues. CDR1 is LGHNA and CDR2 is YNFKEQ in the germline V gene. With 3 bases removed from V and 3 bases from J, the gap between germline ends came to 14 bases. This chain's CDR3 is CASSQNRRRDTGELFF. For the CDR3, the DNA is TGTGCCAGCAGCCAGAACAGAAGGAGGGACACCGGGGAGCTGTTTTTT.

This clonotype was observed at least ten times. This rearrangement joins TRBV28 to TRBJ2-1; TRBD1 aligns across 7 bases. The trim removed 7 bases at V and 9 bases at J, leaving 9 bases unmatched. Germline V gives CDR1 MDHEN, CDR2 SYDVKM. The CDR3 consists of 13 residues. DNA for the CDR3: TGTGCCAGCATCATGCTAGGGGGCAGTGAGCAGTTCTTC. It yields the protein CASIMLGGSEQFF. Drawing the rest from reference TRBV28 and TRBJ2-1, the complete variable domain is DVKVTQSSRYLVKRTGEKVFLECVQDMDHENMFWYRQDPGLGLRLIYFSYDVKMKEKGDIPEGYSVSREKKERFSLILESASTNQTSMYLCASIMLGGSEQFFGPGTRLTVL.

The table lists this clonotype with many counts. This chain joins TRBV5-1 and TRBJ2-1; TRBD2 agrees at 9 bases. Germline V gene lookup returns CDR1 SGHRS and CDR2 YFSETQ. The V gene end was trimmed by 2 bases and the J gene end by 6 bases; junction bases not matched to a gene: 6. The CDR3 is 15 residues long. CDR3 in DNA: TGCGCCAGCAGCTTTAATGGGCGGGAGGGCAATGAGCAGTTCTTC. Translation: CASSFNGREGNEQFF.

The rearrangement links TRBV20-1 to TRBJ2-7, with D tentatively TRBD2 (6 bases). The V gene lost 6 bases and the J gene lost 5 bases, with 11 bases spanning the gap. There are 11 residues in the CDR3. Germline V gene data show CDR1 as DFQATT and CDR2 as SNEGSKA (reference sequence). CDR3 DNA: TGCAGTGCCACCGGGGGTAACGAGCAGTACTTC. It codes for CSATGGNEQYF.

In its sample, this clonotype was seen a few times. V and J are TRBV28 and TRBJ2-5; unclear D gene. This CDR3 has 16 amino acids. Trimming removed 3 bases from V and 0 bases from J, with 14 bases in between. Germline assignment: CDR1 MDHEN and CDR2 SYDVKM. The CDR3 DNA is TGTGCCAGCAGTTTTCGCATCTCCGGAAACCAAGAGACCCAGTACTTC. It encodes CASSFRISGNQETQYF.

This clonotype has a handful of counts. V gene TRBV11-2 combines with J gene TRBJ1-1; D gene unclear. The CDR3 length is 12 residues. The V gene's germline CDR1 is SGHAT and CDR2 FQNNGV. V lost 3 bases, J lost 6 bases, and 8 bases lay in between. The DNA of the CDR3 is TGTGCCAGCAGCTTCTCGGGAGCTGAAGCTTTCTTT. Amino acids: CASSFSGAEAFF.

The CDR3 nucleotides read TGCGCCAGCAGCAGAAAGACTAGCGGGGGACCCTACGAGCAGTACTTC. Amino acids: CASSRKTSGGPYEQYF. This chain links TRBV5-1 with TRBJ2-7, with 12 bases matching TRBD2. The CDR3 loop spans 16 amino acids. Germline V CDR1 and CDR2: SGHRS, YFSETQ. Trimming removed 4 bases from V and 2 bases from J; junction bases left unmatched: 7.

This clonotype was counted only a few times. CDR3 residues: CASSFYPTSGEQFF. CDR3 coding DNA: TGTGCCAGCAGCTTTTATCCCACTAGCGGTGAGCAGTTCTTC. The chain combines TRBV11-3 with TRBJ2-1; 8 nucleotides match TRBD2. The CDR3 runs 14 residues. Germline V lookup: CDR1 SGHNT, CDR2 YENEEA. V lost 3 bases, J lost 9 bases, and 7 bases stayed unmatched.

This clonotype has more than one count but fewer than ten. This rearrangement joins TRBV7-3 to TRBJ2-3; D is perhaps TRBD2 (6 bases). This CDR3 has 14 residues. Germline V CDR1 and CDR2: SGHTA, FQGTGA. Trimming stripped 5 bases from V and 9 bases from J, with 18 bases between. The CDR3: CASSPGTSQETQYF. As DNA, the CDR3 is TGTGCCAGCAGCCCGGGGACTTCGCAGGAGACGCAGTATTTT.

This clonotype was seen many times. The chain couples TRBV12-3 or TRBV12-4 to TRBJ2-7; possible D gene TRBD1, 6 bases. V was clipped by 8 bases and J by 0 bases, with 11 bases between them. This CDR3 comprises 13 residues. CDR3 amino acids: CASRDILSYEQYF. CDR3 nucleotide sequence: TGTGCCAGCCGGGACATTCTCTCCTACGAGCAGTACTTC.

The V call is TRBV3-1, the J call TRBJ2-3; 7 bases agree with TRBD2. This CDR3 is built from 17 residues. Per the germline V gene, CDR1 is LGHDT and CDR2 is YNNKEL (reference sequence). Trimming at V came to 3 bases and at J to 8 bases, leaving 17 bases not matched to a gene. CDR3 sequence (DNA): TGTGCCAGCAGCCAGACCAGGGACTATGGTTTCGGCGGTACGCAGTATTTT. This translates into CASSQTRDYGFGGTQYF.

This clonotype was seen many times. The rearrangement uses TRBV6-2 or TRBV6-3 and TRBJ2-1; D might be TRBD1 (6 bases). The V end was cut by 10 bases, the J end by 10 bases, with 20 bases between. Looked up from germline, CDR1 is MNHEY and CDR2 is SVGEGT. The CDR3 extends over 13 amino acids. This chain's CDR3 is CATKDAGVGEQFF. The CDR3 nucleotides read TGTGCCACCAAGGATGCAGGGGTTGGGGAGCAGTTCTTC.

The V gene is TRBV28, the J gene TRBJ2-7; 9 positions match TRBD2. The junction had 14 bases not matched to a gene; V was cut back by 6 bases and J by 5 bases. The CDR3 sequence is 16 residues long. The germline CDR1 and CDR2 sequences are MDHEN and SYDVKM. CDR3 loop: CASSSGLAVAVDEQYF. CDR3 sequence (DNA): TGTGCCAGCAGCTCGGGACTAGCAGTCGCTGTTGACGAGCAGTACTTC.